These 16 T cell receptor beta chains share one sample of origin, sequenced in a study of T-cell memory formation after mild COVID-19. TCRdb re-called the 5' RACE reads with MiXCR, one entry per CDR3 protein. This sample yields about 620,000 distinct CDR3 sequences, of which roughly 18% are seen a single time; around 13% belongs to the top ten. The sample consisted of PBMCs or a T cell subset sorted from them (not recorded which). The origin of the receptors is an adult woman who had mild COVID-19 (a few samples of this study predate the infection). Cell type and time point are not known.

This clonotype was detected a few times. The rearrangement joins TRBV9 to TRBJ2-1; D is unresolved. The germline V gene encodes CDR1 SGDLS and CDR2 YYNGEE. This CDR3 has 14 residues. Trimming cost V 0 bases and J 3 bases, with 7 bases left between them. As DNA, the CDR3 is TGTGCCAGCAGCGTAGCGGACCACTACAATGAGCAGTTCTTC. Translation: CASSVADHYNEQFF.

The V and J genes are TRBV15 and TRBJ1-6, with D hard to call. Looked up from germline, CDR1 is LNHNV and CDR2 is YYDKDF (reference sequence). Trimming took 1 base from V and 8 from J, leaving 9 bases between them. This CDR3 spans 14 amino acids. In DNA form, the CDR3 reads TGTGCCACCAGCAGAGGACCCCCCGATTCACCCCTCCACTTT. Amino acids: CATSRGPPDSPLHF.

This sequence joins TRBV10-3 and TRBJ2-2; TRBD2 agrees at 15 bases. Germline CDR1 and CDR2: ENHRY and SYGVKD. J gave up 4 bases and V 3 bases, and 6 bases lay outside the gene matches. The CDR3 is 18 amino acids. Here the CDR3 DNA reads TGTGCCATCAGTGACGGACTAGCGGGAGGGCCCGGCACCGGGGAGCTGTTTTTT. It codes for CAISDGLAGGPGTGELFF.

The CDR3 is CASSKPAGRPNTEAFF. The DNA of the CDR3 is TGTGCCAGCAGTAAGCCTGCGGGACGGCCGAACACTGAAGCTTTCTTT. The chain joins TRBV6-2 or TRBV6-3 to TRBJ1-1, with TRBD1 as a possible D gene (5 bases). V gave up 5 bases and J gave up 1 base, with 17 bases separating them. Germline V gene data show CDR1 as MNHEY and CDR2 as SVGEGT. This CDR3 region has 16 residues.

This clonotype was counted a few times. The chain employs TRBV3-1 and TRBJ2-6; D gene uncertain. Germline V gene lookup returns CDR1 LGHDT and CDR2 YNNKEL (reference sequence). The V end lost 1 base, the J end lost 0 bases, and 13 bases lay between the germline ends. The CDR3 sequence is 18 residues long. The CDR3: CASSQGIGASSGANVLTF. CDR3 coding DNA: TGTGCCAGCAGCCAAGGGATTGGCGCGAGCTCTGGGGCCAACGTCCTGACTTTC.

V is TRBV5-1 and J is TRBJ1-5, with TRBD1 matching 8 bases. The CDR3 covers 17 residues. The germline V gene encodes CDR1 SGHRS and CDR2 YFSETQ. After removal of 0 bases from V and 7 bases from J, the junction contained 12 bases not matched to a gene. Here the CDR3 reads CASSLGATDRGGQPQHF. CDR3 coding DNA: TGCGCCAGCAGCTTGGGTGCAACAGACAGGGGAGGGCAGCCCCAGCATTTT.

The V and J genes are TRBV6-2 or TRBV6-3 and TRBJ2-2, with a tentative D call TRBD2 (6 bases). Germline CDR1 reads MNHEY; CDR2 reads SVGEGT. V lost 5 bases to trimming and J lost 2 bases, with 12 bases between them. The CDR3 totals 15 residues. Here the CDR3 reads CASSPLAPNTGELFF. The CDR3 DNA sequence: TGTGCCAGCAGTCCCCTAGCGCCTAACACCGGGGAGCTGTTTTTT.

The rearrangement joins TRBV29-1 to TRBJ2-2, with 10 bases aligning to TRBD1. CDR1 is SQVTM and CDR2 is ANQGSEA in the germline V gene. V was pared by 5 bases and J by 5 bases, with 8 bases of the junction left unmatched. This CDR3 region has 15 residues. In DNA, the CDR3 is TGCAGCGTTCAGGTTGGGACAGGGGTGACCGGGGAGCTGTTTTTT. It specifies CSVQVGTGVTGELFF.

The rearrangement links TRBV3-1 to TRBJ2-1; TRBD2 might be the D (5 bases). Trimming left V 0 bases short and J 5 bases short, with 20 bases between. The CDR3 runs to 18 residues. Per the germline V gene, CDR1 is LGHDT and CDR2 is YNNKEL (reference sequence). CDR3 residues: CASSQEAARLSRHNEQFF. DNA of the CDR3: TGTGCCAGCAGCCAAGAAGCCGCCCGACTATCTAGACACAATGAGCAGTTCTTC.

The CDR3 here is CASSVEGRGGDEQYF. The CDR3 bases are TGTGCCAGCAGCGTAGAGGGCAGGGGTGGTGACGAGCAGTACTTC. The V and J genes are TRBV9 and TRBJ2-7, with D maybe TRBD1 (6 bases). This CDR3 spans 15 amino acids. CDR1 SGDLS and CDR2 YYNGEE come from the germline V gene. Between the trimmed V and J ends, which lost 0 bases and 5 bases, there was a span of 15 bases.

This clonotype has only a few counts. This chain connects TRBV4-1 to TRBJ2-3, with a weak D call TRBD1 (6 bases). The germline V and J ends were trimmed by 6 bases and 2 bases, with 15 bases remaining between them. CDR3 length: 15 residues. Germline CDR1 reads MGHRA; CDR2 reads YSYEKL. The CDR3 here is CASRDSLTFTDTQYF. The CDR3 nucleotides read TGCGCCAGCAGGGACAGTCTTACTTTCACAGATACGCAGTATTTT.

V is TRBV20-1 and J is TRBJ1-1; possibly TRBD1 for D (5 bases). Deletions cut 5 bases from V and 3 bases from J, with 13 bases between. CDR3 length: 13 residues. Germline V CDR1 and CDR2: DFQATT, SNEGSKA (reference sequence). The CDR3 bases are TGCAGTGCTTTAGGAGGGACTTACACTGAAGCTTTCTTT. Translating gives CSALGGTYTEAFF.

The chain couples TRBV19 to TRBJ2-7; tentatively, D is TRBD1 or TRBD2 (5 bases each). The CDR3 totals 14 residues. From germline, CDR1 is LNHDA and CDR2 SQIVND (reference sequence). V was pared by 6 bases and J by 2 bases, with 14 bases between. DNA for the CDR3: TGTGCCAGTAGAAAGGGGACGCCCCCCTACGAGCAGTACTTC. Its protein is CASRKGTPPYEQYF.

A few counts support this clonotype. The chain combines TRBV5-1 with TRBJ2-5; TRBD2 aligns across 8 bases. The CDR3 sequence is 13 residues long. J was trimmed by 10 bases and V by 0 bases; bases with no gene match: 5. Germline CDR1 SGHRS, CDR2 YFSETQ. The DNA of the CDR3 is TGCGCCAGCAGCTTGGAGGGTAGCGGGGTCCAGTACTTC. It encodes CASSLEGSGVQYF.

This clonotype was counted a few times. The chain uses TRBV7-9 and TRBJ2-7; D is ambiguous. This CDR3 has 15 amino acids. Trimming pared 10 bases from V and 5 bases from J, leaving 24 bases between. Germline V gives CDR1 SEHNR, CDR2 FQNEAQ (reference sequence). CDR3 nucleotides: TGTGCCACAACCAGAGGTGACCTACTCCCCCACGAGCAGTACTTC. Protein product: CATTRGDLLPHEQYF.

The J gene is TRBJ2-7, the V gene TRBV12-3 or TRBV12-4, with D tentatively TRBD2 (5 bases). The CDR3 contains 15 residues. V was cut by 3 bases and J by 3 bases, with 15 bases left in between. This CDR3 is CASSFRGVRIYEQYF. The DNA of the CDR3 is TGTGCCAGCAGTTTTCGGGGTGTTAGGATCTACGAGCAGTACTTC.